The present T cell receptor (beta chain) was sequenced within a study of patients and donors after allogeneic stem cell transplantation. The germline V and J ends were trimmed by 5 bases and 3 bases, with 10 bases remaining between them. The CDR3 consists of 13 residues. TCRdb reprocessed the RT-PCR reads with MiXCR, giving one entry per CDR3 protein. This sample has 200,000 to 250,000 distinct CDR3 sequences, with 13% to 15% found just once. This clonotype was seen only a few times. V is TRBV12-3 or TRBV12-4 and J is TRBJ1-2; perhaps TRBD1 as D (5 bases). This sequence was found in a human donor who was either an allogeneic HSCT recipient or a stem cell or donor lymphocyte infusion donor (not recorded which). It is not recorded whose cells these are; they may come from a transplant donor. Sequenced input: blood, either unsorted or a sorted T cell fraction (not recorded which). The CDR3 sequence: CASSSRGDYGYTF. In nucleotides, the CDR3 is TGTGCCAGCAGTAGCCGAGGGGACTATGGCTACACCTTC.